This TCR beta chain was found in a study of blood T cell repertoires in COVID-19 (dated by TCRdb to the early 2020s). Regarding the complete study: Collaborator samples came from the United States, Italy and Spain and covered acute and convalescent phases of COVID-19. The material from the prospective study consisted of cDNA or gDNA derived from T cells, B-cell-depleted T cells, or PBMCs. The samples were drawn from the first 160 participants of the ongoing ImmuneRACE study and from 1,254 subjects provided by 6 global collaborators. The sample metadata nearly always contained a de-identified subject ID, COVID-19 status, age in years and sex. Where available, HLA class I and class II types were obtained from metadata supplied by the sample provider rather than from assay-based typing. A freely available public database, intended as a resource for researchers studying the immune response to SARS-CoV-2, is where the repertoires were released. Subjects who had been exposed to COVID-19, were actively infected with it, or had recovered from it provided the deeply sampled blood TCRbeta repertoires that made up the dataset. What the research found in general, with its limitations: How much clinical and demographic metadata was included differed by source and by participant, and the metadata was provided uncurated.

V drops 3 bases and J drops 1 base, leaving 14 bases in between. Spanning cysteine to phenylalanine, the CDR3 consists of 16 amino acids. Just the 48-base CDR3 DNA is kept, in frame starting at base 1. Based on the germline V gene, the CDR1 and CDR2 sequences are SGHTS and YDEGEE. TCRbeta CDR3 regions were amplified from genomic DNA by means of the immunoSEQ Assay, a bias-controlled multiplex PCR. Per the authors' processing: The number of nucleated cells in each sample was estimated from the amplification of reference gene primers within the assay. Sequence reads were collapsed and filtered to measure the absolute abundance of every unique TCRbeta CDR3 rearrangement. For each sample, productive Simpson clonality was calculated as the square root of Simpson's diversity index across productive rearrangements. Here the immuneACCESS table is served through TCRdb, limited to in-frame sequences with V and J called. Missing clones are a known gap in these copies; in checked studies unresolved V genes cover under half, and the rest lacks a known reason. V, J and clone size derive from that table, while D and trimming were established from the DNA sequence. For this sample the table gives about 150,000 clones, of which 84% were detected only once. The ten largest clones add up to 13% to 15% of the sample.

As to this clone: Its antigen is currently not known. No base-level quality is on record; no much larger clone is a single base apart.

The collaborating institutions used their own protocols to collect whole blood in K2EDTA tubes. For TCRbeta analysis, collaborators shipped samples as frozen whole blood, isolated PBMCs, or DNA extracted from either of those sample types. The chain couples TRBV5-8 to TRBJ1-5, with TRBD1 perhaps the D gene, on 6 matching bases. The specimen sequenced was peripheral blood. This TCR derives from a man aged 18 to 30 with active or convalescent COVID-19. The nucleotide sequence reads TGTGCCAGCAGCTGGGACAAGGGCAGGAGCAATCAGCCCCAGCATTTT. This encodes CASSWDKGRSNQPQHF. Extended through the reference TRBV5-8 and TRBJ1-5 proteins, this CDR3 yields the full variable domain: EAGVTQSPTHLIKTRGQQATLRCSPISGHTSVYWYQQALGLGLQFLLWYDEGEERNRGNFPPRFSGRQFPNYSSELNVNALELEDSALYLCASSWDKGRSNQPQHFGDGTRLSIL.